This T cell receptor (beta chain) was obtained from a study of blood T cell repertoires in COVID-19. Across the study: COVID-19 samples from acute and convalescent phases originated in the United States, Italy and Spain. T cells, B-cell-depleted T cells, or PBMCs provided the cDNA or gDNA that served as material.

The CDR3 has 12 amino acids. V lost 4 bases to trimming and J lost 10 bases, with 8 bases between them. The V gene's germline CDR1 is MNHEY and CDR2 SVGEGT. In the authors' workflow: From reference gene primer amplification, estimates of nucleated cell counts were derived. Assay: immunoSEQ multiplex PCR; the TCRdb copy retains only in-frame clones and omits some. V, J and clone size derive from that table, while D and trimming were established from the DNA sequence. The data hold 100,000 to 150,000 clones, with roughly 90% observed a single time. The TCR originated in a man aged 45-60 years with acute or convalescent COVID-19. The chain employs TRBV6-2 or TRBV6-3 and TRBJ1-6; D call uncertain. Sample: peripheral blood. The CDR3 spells CASSSSESPLHF. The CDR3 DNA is TGTGCCAGCAGTTCGAGTGAGTCACCCCTCCACTTT.